The rows below give T cell receptor beta chains drawn from one sample of a study of blood T cells in healthy people across ages. TCRdb recomputed calls from the 5' RACE reads with MiXCR, one row per CDR3 protein. The repertoire has under 850,000 distinct CDR3 sequences, around 36% of them found once; the top ten carry 10% to 15%. The sequenced sample consisted of blood. Receptor source: a man in his late teens or twenties in good health. Both conserved end residues are part of each CDR3. D genes are given only for firm matches. The listing skips clone size in some rows; elsewhere it reads once, few, many or a size class.

j_call	clone_size	v_call	d_call	cdr3_aa	cdr3_nt
TRBJ1-2	NA	TRBV7-3	TRBD1	CASSLTTGEGARGYTF	TGTGCCAGCAGCTTAACGACGGGGGAGGGGGCTAGGGGCTACACCTTC
TRBJ1-5	NA	TRBV12-3/TRBV12-4	NA	CASSSSRQDSNQPQHF	TGTGCCAGCAGTTCCTCACGACAAGATAGCAATCAGCCCCAGCATTTT
TRBJ1-1	NA	TRBV5-1	NA	CAGSLGGSGTEAFF	TGCGCCGGCAGCTTGGGGGGGTCTGGGACTGAAGCTTTCTTT
TRBJ2-1	NA	TRBV2	NA	CACEVISMGNEQFF	TGTGCCTGCGAGGTTATTAGCATGGGCAATGAGCAGTTCTTC
TRBJ1-4	few	TRBV20-1	NA	CSARGSLGEKLFF	TGCAGTGCTAGGGGGAGTTTGGGTGAAAAACTGTTTTTT
TRBJ2-1	many	TRBV5-5	TRBD2	CASSLVAGGPGEQFF	TGTGCCAGCAGCTTGGTAGCGGGGGGGCCTGGTGAGCAGTTCTTC
TRBJ1-4	few	TRBV20-1	NA	CSARASLSSRNEKLFF	TGCAGTGCTAGAGCTTCTTTGTCCTCCCGGAATGAAAAACTGTTTTTT
TRBJ1-4	NA	TRBV5-1	TRBD1	CASSPQGPSNEKLFF	TGCGCCAGCAGCCCACAGGGGCCGTCTAATGAAAAACTGTTTTTT
TRBJ1-2	NA	TRBV12-3/TRBV12-4	NA	CASSLVTEINYGYIF	TGTGCCAGCAGTTTGGTGACAGAAATTAACTATGGCTACATCTTC
TRBJ2-3	NA	TRBV5-1	TRBD1	CASSWTGVDTDTQYF	TGCGCCAGCAGCTGGACAGGGGTTGACACAGATACGCAGTATTTT
TRBJ2-2	NA	TRBV6-6	NA	CASSSDYTGELFF	TGTGCCAGCAGTTCCGACTACACCGGGGAGCTGTTTTTT
TRBJ2-1	many	TRBV20-1	TRBD2	CSARVSGRMSLNEQFF	TGCAGTGCTAGAGTGAGCGGGAGGATGAGTTTAAATGAGCAGTTCTTC
TRBJ2-4	NA	TRBV15	NA	CATSREGGVAKNIQYF	TGTGCCACCAGCAGAGAGGGGGGTGTAGCCAAAAACATTCAGTACTTC
TRBJ1-2	NA	TRBV29-1	NA	CSSRGREIDGYTF	TGCAGCTCCCGGGGGAGAGAAATCGATGGCTACACCTTC
TRBJ2-3	NA	TRBV5-1	TRBD1	CASRPQGERETDTQYF	TGCGCCAGCAGACCTCAGGGGGAGAGGGAGACAGATACGCAGTATTTT
TRBJ2-1	many	TRBV10-3	TRBD2	CAISESGGGSYNEQFF	TGTGCCATCAGTGAGTCTGGCGGGGGGAGCTACAATGAGCAGTTCTTC
TRBJ1-6	NA	TRBV20-1	NA	CSSNSPLHF	TGCAGTTCTAATTCACCCCTCCACTTT
TRBJ2-7	NA	TRBV7-2	NA	CASSLVGQGGYEQYF	TGTGCCAGCAGCTTAGTGGGCCAGGGCGGGTACGAGCAGTACTTC
TRBJ1-2	few	TRBV5-5	NA	CASSLYSRNYGYTF	TGTGCCAGCAGCTTGTACAGCCGAAACTATGGCTACACCTTC
TRBJ2-1	NA	TRBV27	NA	CASSLEGVDDEQFF	TGTGCCAGCAGTTTGGAGGGGGTGGACGATGAGCAGTTCTTC
TRBJ1-3	few	TRBV5-6	NA	CASSSQGFDGNTIYF	TGTGCCAGCAGCTCGCAGGGCTTTGATGGAAACACCATATATTTT
TRBJ2-5	NA	TRBV20-1	NA	CSAGAEETQYF	TGCAGTGCTGGGGCAGAAGAGACCCAGTACTTC
TRBJ2-1	NA	TRBV12-3/TRBV12-4	TRBD2	CASRLAGGGNNEQFF	TGTGCCAGCAGACTAGCGGGGGGGGGGAACAATGAGCAGTTCTTC
TRBJ2-2	few	TRBV20-1	NA	CSASKTVFGELFF	TGCAGTGCTAGCAAGACAGTTTTCGGGGAGCTGTTTTTT
TRBJ2-3	NA	TRBV9	TRBD2	CASSVEAGGPTDTQYF	TGTGCCAGCAGCGTAGAGGCGGGGGGGCCGACAGATACGCAGTATTTT
TRBJ2-3	NA	TRBV9	TRBD2	CASSPGGGDTDTQYF	TGTGCCAGCAGCCCCGGTGGGGGGGATACAGATACGCAGTATTTT
TRBJ2-2	NA	TRBV4-2	NA	CASSQEWQSIAGELFF	TGTGCCAGCAGCCAAGAGTGGCAGTCGATCGCCGGGGAGCTGTTTTTT
TRBJ1-2	many	TRBV10-3	NA	CAIEDVRLGGYTF	TGTGCCATCGAGGACGTGCGGCTAGGAGGCTACACCTTC
TRBJ2-3	few	TRBV27	NA	CASFRDGRRDTQYF	TGTGCCAGCTTCAGGGACGGACGGCGAGATACGCAGTATTTT
TRBJ2-1	many	TRBV29-1	TRBD1	CSARTGGLGMEFF	TGCAGCGCTAGGACAGGGGGCTTGGGGATGGAGTTCTTC
TRBJ1-5	NA	TRBV20-1	NA	CSARDQGSGNQPQHF	TGCAGTGCTAGAGATCAGGGGAGCGGCAATCAGCCCCAGCATTTT
TRBJ2-5	NA	TRBV20-1	NA	CSASVDSPSETQYF	TGCAGTGCTAGCGTCGACTCCCCGTCGGAGACCCAGTACTTC
TRBJ2-3	NA	TRBV20-1	NA	CSASQDSERTDTQYF	TGCAGTGCTAGTCAGGACTCTGAGCGCACAGATACGCAGTATTTT
TRBJ2-1	NA	TRBV29-1	NA	CSVPGPNFQETQFF	TGCAGCGTCCCCGGCCCCAATTTTCAAGAGACCCAGTTCTTC
TRBJ2-1	few	TRBV3-1	TRBD2	CASSHMGLAGGRSSYNEQFF	TGTGCCAGCAGCCATATGGGACTAGCGGGGGGGCGAAGCTCCTACAATGAGCAGTTCTTC